This T cell receptor (beta chain) was profiled in a study of blood T cells in healthy people across ages. This clonotype showed up just once. The antigen is undetermined. A sample-barcoded 5' primer and a J-beta primer mix were used in a second PCR of roughly 7 to 11 cycles. TCRdb called the 5' RACE reads again in MiXCR, with one record for every CDR3 protein. This table holds almost 550,000 distinct CDR3 sequences, approximately 25% found once. Regarding the study as a whole: The recorded TCR beta diversity per million T cells decreased in a roughly linear manner with age.

This CDR3 is 12 amino acids long. The ends were cut back, 2 bases at V and 6 bases at J, with 9 bases in the middle. Germline CDR1 DFQATT, CDR2 SNEGSKA (reference sequence). These records were also assigned to another study, of T cells of mothers and their children.

The sequence was collected from a boy between 10 and 17 years old in good health. The sequenced sample consisted of blood. The chain combines TRBV20-1 with TRBJ2-3; TRBD2 is a possible D gene (6 bases). The CDR3 DNA follows: TGCAGTGCTAGACTAGCGCGCGATACGCAGTATTTT. Amino acid sequence: CSARLARDTQYF.